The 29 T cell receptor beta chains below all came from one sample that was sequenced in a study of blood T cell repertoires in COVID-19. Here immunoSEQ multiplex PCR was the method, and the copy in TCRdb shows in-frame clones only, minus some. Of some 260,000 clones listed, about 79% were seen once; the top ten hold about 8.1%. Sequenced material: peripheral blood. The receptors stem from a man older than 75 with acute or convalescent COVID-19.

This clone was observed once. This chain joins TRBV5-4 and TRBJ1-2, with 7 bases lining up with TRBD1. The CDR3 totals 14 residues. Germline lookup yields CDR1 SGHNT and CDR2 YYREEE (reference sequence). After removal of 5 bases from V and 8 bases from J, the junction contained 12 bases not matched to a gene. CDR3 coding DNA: TGTGCCAGCAGTCGACAGGGCAGGTCATTCGGCTACACCTTC. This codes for CASSRQGRSFGYTF.

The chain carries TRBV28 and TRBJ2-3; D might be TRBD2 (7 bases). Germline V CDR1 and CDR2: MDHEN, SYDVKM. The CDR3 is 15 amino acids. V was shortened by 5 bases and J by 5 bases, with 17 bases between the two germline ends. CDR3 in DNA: TGTGCCAGCAGTCCTTTTAAGGGGGGGATAGATACGCAGTATTTT. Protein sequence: CASSPFKGGIDTQYF.

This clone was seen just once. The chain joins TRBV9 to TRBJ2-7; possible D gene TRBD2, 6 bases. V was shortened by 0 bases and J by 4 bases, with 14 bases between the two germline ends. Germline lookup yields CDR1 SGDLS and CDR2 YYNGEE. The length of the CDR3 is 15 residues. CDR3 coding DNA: TGTGCCAGCAGCGTAGGGGGGGAGGCTTTTTACGAGCAGTACTTC. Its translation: CASSVGGEAFYEQYF.

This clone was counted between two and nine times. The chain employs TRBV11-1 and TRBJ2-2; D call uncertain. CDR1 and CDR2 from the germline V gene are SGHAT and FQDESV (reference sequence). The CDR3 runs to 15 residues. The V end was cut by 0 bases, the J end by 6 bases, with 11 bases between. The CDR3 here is CASSLALGFSGELFF. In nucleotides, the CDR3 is TGTGCCAGCAGCTTAGCGCTCGGGTTTTCCGGGGAGCTGTTTTTT.

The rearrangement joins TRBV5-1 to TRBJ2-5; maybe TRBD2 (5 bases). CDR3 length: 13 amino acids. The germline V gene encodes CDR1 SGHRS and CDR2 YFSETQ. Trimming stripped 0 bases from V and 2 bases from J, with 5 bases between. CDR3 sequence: CASSLGRQETQYF. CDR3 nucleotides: TGCGCCAGCAGCTTGGGGAGGCAAGAGACCCAGTACTTC.

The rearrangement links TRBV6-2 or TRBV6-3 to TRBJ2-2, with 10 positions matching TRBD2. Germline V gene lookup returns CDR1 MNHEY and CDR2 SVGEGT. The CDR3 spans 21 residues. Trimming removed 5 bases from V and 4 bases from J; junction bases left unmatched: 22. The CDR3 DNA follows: TGTGCCAGCAGTCCCTGGCAGCCGATCAAAGCCGTAGCGGGGGGCACCGGGGAGCTGTTTTTT. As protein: CASSPWQPIKAVAGGTGELFF.

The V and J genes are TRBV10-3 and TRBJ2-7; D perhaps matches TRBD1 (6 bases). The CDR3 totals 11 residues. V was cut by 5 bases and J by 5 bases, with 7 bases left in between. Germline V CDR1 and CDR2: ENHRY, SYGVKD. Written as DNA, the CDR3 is TGTGCCATCAGTTCAGGGGACGAGCAGTACTTC. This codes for CAISSGDEQYF.

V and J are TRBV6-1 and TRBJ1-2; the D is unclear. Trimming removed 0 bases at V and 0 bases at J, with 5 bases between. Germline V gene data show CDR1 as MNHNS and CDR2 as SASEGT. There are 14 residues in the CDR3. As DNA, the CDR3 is TGTGCCAGCAGTGAAGCACCGGCTAACTATGGCTACACCTTC. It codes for CASSEAPANYGYTF.

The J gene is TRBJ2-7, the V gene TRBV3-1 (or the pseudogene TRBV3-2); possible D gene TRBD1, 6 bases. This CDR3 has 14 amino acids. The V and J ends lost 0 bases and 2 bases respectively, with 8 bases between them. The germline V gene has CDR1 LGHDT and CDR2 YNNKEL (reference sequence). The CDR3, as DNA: TGTGCCAGCAGCCAAGAAGGGACACCCTACGAGCAGTACTTC. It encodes CASSQEGTPYEQYF.

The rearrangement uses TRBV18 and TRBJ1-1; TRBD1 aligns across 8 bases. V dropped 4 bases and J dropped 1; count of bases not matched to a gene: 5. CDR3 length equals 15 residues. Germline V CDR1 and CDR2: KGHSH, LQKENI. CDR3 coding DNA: TGTGCCAGCTCACAGGACAGGGCTAAGAACACTGAAGCTTTCTTT. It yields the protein CASSQDRAKNTEAFF.

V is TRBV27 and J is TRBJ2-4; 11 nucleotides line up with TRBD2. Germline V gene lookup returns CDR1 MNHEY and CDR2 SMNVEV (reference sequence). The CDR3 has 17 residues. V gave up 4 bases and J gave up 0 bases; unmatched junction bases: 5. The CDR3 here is CASSYSGGGLAKNIQYF. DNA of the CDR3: TGTGCCAGCAGTTATAGCGGGGGGGGACTAGCCAAAAACATTCAGTACTTC.

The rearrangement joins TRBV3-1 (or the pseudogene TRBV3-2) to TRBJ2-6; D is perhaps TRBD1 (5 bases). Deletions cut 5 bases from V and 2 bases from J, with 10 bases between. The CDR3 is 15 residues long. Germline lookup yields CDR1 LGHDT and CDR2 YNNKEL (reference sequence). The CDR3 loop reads CASSAWGAGANVLTF. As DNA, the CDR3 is TGTGCCAGCAGCGCTTGGGGCGCTGGGGCCAACGTCCTGACTTTC.

CDR3 nucleotide sequence: TGTGCCAGCAGCCAAGTAACAGGGGCAACTAATGAAAAACTGTTTTTT. Protein sequence: CASSQVTGATNEKLFF. The genes are TRBV4-2 and TRBJ1-4; TRBD1 matches at 7 bases. Germline loops: CDR1 LGHNA, CDR2 YNFKEQ. V gave up 1 base and J gave up 0 bases; unmatched junction bases: 2. This CDR3 is 16 amino acids long.

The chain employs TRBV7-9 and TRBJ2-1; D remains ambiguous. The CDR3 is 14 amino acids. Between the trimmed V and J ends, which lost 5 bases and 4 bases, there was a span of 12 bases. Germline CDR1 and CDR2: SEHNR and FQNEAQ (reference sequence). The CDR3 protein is CASSERGTYNEQFF. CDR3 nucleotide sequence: TGTGCCAGCAGCGAGCGTGGTACTTACAATGAGCAGTTCTTC.

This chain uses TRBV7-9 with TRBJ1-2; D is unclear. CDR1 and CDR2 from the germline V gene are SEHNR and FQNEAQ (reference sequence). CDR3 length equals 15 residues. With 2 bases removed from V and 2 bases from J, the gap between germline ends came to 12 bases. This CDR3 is CASSLTRSRNYGYTF. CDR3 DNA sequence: TGTGCCAGCAGCTTAACCCGGAGTCGGAACTATGGCTACACCTTC.

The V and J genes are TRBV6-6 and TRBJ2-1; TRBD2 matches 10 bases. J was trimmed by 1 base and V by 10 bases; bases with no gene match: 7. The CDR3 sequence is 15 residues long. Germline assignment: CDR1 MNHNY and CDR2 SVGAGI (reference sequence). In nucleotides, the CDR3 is TGTGCCACCTGGGCTAGCGGGGGATCCTACAATGAGCAGTTCTTC. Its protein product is CATWASGGSYNEQFF.

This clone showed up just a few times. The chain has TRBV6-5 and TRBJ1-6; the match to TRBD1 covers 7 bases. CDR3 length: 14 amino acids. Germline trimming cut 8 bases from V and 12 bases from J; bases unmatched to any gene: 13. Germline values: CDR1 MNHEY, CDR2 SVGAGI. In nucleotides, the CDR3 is TGTGCCAGCCGGCAGGGGTCAGCAGGGGGACCCCTCCACTTT. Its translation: CASRQGSAGGPLHF.

In nucleotides, the CDR3 is TGTGCCAGCAGCGTAGGAGCCCTGTCCCCCTTTCTAGCCCTTCGCACAGATACGCAGTATTTT. Amino acids: CASSVGALSPFLALRTDTQYF. This chain uses TRBV9 with TRBJ2-3, with D perhaps TRBD2 (5 bases). Germline CDR1 reads SGDLS; CDR2 reads YYNGEE. Trimming took off 0 bases at V and 1 base at J, with 27 bases between the two ends. The CDR3 is 21 residues long.

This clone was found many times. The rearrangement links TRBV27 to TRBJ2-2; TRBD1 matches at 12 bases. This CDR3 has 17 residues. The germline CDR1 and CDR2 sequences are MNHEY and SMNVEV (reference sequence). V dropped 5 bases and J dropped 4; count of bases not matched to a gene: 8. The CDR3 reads CASSTGTGGPSTGELFF. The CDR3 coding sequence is TGTGCCAGCAGTACCGGGACAGGGGGCCCTAGCACCGGGGAGCTGTTTTTT.

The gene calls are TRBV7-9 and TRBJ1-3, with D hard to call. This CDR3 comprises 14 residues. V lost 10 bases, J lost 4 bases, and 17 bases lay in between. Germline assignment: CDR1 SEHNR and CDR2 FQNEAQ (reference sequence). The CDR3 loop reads CATSLGPGGNTIYF. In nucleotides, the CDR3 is TGTGCCACCTCCTTGGGCCCGGGAGGAAACACCATATATTTT. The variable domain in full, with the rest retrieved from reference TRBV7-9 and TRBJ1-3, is DTGVSQNPRHKITKRGQNVTFRCDPISEHNRLYWYRQTLGQGPEFLTYFQNEAQLEKSRLLSDRFSAERPKGSFSTLEIQRTEQGDSAMYLCATSLGPGGNTIYFGEGSWLTVV.

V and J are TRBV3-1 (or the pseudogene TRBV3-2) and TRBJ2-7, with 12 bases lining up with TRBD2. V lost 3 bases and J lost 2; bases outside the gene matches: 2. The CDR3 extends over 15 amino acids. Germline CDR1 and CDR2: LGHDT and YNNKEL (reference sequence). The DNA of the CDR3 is TGTGCCAGCAGCCACCCTAGCGGGGGGGCCTACGAGCAGTACTTC. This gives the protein CASSHPSGGAYEQYF.

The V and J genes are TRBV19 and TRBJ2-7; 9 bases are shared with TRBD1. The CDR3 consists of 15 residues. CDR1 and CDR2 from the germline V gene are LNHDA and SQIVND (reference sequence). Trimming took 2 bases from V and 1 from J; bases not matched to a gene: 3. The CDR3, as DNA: TGTGCCAGTAGTATAACAGGGGGCACGTCCTACGAGCAGTACTTC. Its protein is CASSITGGTSYEQYF.

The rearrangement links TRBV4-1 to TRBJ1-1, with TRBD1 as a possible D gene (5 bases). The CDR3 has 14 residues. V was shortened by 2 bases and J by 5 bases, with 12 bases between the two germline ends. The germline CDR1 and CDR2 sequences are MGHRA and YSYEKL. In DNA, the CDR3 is TGCGCCAGCAGCCAAACTGGCAGGGTGACTGAAGCTTTCTTT. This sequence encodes CASSQTGRVTEAFF.

The CDR3 loop reads CASSSQGGRFNQPQHF. The CDR3 coding sequence is TGTGCCAGCAGCTCTCAGGGCGGCAGATTCAATCAGCCCCAGCATTTT. V is TRBV7-9 and J is TRBJ1-5; D might be TRBD1 (5 bases). V lost 4 bases and J lost 3, with 16 bases in between. The V gene's germline CDR1 is SEHNR and CDR2 FQNEAQ (reference sequence). This CDR3 region has 16 residues.

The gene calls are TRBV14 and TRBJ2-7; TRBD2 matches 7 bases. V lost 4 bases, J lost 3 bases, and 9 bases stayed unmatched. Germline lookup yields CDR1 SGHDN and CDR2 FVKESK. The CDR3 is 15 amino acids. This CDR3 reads CASSRSGGSIYEQYF. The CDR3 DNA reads TGTGCCAGCAGCCGTAGTGGCGGGAGTATCTACGAGCAGTACTTC.

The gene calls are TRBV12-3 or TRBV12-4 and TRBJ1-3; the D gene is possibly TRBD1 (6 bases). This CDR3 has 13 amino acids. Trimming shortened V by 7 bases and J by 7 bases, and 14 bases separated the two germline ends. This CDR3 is CASIGQGINTIYF. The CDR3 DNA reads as TGTGCCAGCATAGGGCAGGGGATCAACACCATATATTTT.

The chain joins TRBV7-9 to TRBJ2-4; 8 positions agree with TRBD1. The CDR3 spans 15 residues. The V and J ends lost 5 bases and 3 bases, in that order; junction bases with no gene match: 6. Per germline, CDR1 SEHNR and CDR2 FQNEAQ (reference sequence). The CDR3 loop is CASSPDRAVKNIQYF. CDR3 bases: TGTGCCAGCAGCCCGGACAGGGCGGTCAAAAACATTCAGTACTTC.

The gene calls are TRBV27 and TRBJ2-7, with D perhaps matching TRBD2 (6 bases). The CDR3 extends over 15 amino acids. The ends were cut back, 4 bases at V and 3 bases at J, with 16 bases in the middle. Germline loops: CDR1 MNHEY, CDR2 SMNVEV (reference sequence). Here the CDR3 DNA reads TGTGCCAGCAGTTCAGCGGAGGGACTGTACTACGAGCAGTACTTC. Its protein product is CASSSAEGLYYEQYF.

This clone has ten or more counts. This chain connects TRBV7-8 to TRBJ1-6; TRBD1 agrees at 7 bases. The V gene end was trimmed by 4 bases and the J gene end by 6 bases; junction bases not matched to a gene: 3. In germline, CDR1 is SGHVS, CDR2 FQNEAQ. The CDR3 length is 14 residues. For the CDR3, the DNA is TGTGCCAGCAGCTCACAGGGGATTAATTCACCCCTCCACTTT. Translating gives CASSSQGINSPLHF.